A single sample is the source of the 28 T cell receptor beta chains below, sequenced in a study of control samples from healthy donors and cancer patients. TCRdb keeps only in-frame clones here, not all; method: immunoSEQ multiplex PCR. The sample includes approximately 89,000 clones, more than 75% of them seen just once. The sequencing sample was made of blood. Receptor source: a man aged 50-59 years in good health.

This chain joins TRBV5-1 and TRBJ2-3; D is unclear. Germline V gives CDR1 SGHRS, CDR2 YFSETQ. Trimming cost V 1 base and J 1 base, with 10 bases left between them. CDR3 length: 15 amino acids. The CDR3 is CASSLWGSGTDTQYF. CDR3 DNA sequence: TGCGCCAGCAGCTTGTGGGGTTCGGGCACAGATACGCAGTATTTT.

The V gene is TRBV7-2, the J gene TRBJ1-1; maybe TRBD1 (5 bases). The germline V gene has CDR1 SGHTA and CDR2 FQGNSA. The CDR3 contains 15 residues. V shed 2 bases and J shed 4 bases, with 14 bases lying between them. The CDR3 DNA reads TGTGCCAGCAGCTTATTAGGGGCCGGGAGCACTGAAGCTTTCTTT. Translated, it gives CASSLLGAGSTEAFF.

The CDR3, as DNA: TGCGCCAGCAGCTTGACAGGGAGCTCCTACAATGAGCAGTTCTTC. It yields the protein CASSLTGSSYNEQFF. The genes are TRBV5-1 and TRBJ2-1, with D tentatively TRBD1 (6 bases). Trimming took off 1 base at V and 0 bases at J, with 8 bases between the two ends. The length of the CDR3 is 15 residues. Germline assignment: CDR1 SGHRS and CDR2 YFSETQ.

This clone showed up just once. The CDR3 DNA is TGTGCCACCGTCCGCCGGGGGGGCAATGGCTACACCTTC. Its translation: CATVRRGGNGYTF. The V gene is TRBV12-3 or TRBV12-4, the J gene TRBJ1-2; possibly TRBD1 for D (6 bases). The CDR3 has 13 amino acids. V was shortened by 10 bases and J by 6 bases, with 18 bases between the two germline ends.

This clone came up a few times. CDR3 sequence: CASSSGGGGYEQYF. CDR3 nucleotide sequence: TGTGCCAGCAGCTCCGGCGGGGGTGGGTACGAGCAGTACTTC. The J gene is TRBJ2-7, the V gene TRBV6-5; TRBD2 matches at 7 bases. The germline CDR1 and CDR2 sequences are MNHEY and SVGAGI. The trim removed 6 bases at V and 4 bases at J, leaving 9 bases unmatched. CDR3 length: 14 amino acids.

This chain links TRBV5-4 with TRBJ2-5; 10 bases agree with TRBD1. Germline V lookup: CDR1 SGHNT, CDR2 YYREEE (reference sequence). V lost 5 bases, J lost 5 bases, and 6 bases stayed unmatched. The CDR3 covers 14 residues. For the CDR3, the DNA is TGTGCCAGCAGGTTGACAGGGGGCGTGGAGACCCAGTACTTC. It yields the protein CASRLTGGVETQYF.

V and J are TRBV10-3 and TRBJ2-3, with 10 bases matching TRBD1. CDR3 length: 16 residues. V trimming: 6 bases; J trimming: 5 bases; junction bases outside the gene matches: 11. Per the germline V gene, CDR1 is ENHRY and CDR2 is SYGVKD. CDR3 DNA sequence: TGTGCCATCAGATCATCGACAGGGGGCGCGGGAGATACGCAGTATTTT. Amino acids: CAIRSSTGGAGDTQYF.

The chain joins TRBV12-3 or TRBV12-4 to TRBJ2-7; D gene unclear. The CDR3 is 13 amino acids. V lost 3 bases and J lost 0, with 6 bases in between. CDR3 sequence reads: CASSLFDSYEQYF. Written as DNA, the CDR3 is TGTGCCAGCAGTTTGTTCGACTCCTACGAGCAGTACTTC.

The chain carries TRBV3-1 (or the pseudogene TRBV3-2) and TRBJ1-1; 7 bases fit TRBD1. The CDR3 spans 14 residues. After removal of 1 base from V and 2 bases from J, the junction contained 1 base not matched to a gene. Germline CDR1 LGHDT, CDR2 YNNKEL (reference sequence). This CDR3 reads CASSQAGGNTEAFF. The CDR3 bases are TGTGCCAGCAGCCAAGCAGGGGGTAACACTGAAGCTTTCTTT.

V gene TRBV3-1 (or the pseudogene TRBV3-2) combines with J gene TRBJ2-5, with TRBD2 as a possible D gene (7 bases). This CDR3 has 16 residues. CDR1 and CDR2 (germline): LGHDT, YNNKEL (reference sequence). Trimming stripped 0 bases from V and 5 bases from J, with 16 bases between. In DNA form, the CDR3 reads TGTGCCAGCAGCCAAGAGGTGGGCAGGGGAGGGGAGACCCAGTACTTC. This encodes CASSQEVGRGGETQYF.

J is TRBJ1-2 and V is TRBV15; the D gene is possibly TRBD1 (5 bases). This CDR3 is 12 amino acids long. V was cut by 3 bases and J by 7 bases, with 9 bases left in between. Germline V CDR1 and CDR2: LNHNV, YYDKDF (reference sequence). The chain's CDR3 is CATSRGGGGYTF. Here the CDR3 DNA reads TGTGCCACCAGCAGGGGCGGGGGTGGCTACACCTTC.

CDR3 nucleotide sequence: TGCGCCAGCAGCCGAGGGACAGGGCCATATGGCTACACCTTC. This gives the protein CASSRGTGPYGYTF. The rearrangement uses TRBV4-3 and TRBJ1-2, with 9 bases aligning to TRBD1. This CDR3 contains 14 residues. Germline V gene sequence: CDR1 LGHNA, CDR2 YSLEER. Trimming removed 4 bases from V and 5 bases from J; junction bases left unmatched: 5.

J is TRBJ2-6 and V is TRBV9; 12 positions match TRBD2. This CDR3 is built from 20 residues. The V segment lost 3 bases and the J segment 0 bases; nucleotides outside the gene matches: 10. Per the germline V gene, CDR1 is SGDLS and CDR2 is YYNGEE. Here the CDR3 DNA reads TGTGCCAGCAGCGCCTCCTACTCTAGCGGGGGGGCCTCTGGGGCCAACGTCCTGACTTTC. Translating it yields CASSASYSSGGASGANVLTF.

About this clone itself: One junction end disagrees with the germline gene, perhaps due to a read error. This rearrangement joins TRBV7-7 to TRBJ2-3, with 10 bases that match TRBD1. This CDR3 region has 15 residues. Germline lookup yields CDR1 SSHAT and CDR2 FNYEAQ (reference sequence). The CDR3 DNA sequence: TGTGCTAGCAGCGCTGGGGACAGGGGAACAGATACGCAGTATTTT. As protein: CASSAGDRGTDTQYF. Based on the CDR3 plus reference TRBV7-7 and TRBJ2-3, the full variable domain is GAGVSQSPRYKVTKRGQDVTLRCDPISSHATLYWYQQALGQGPEFLTYFNYEAQPDKSGLPSDRFSAERPEGSISTLTIQRTEQRDSAMYRCASSAGDRGTDTQYFGPGTRLTVL.

The chain links TRBV5-1 to TRBJ2-5; 12 positions match TRBD2. Trimming took 3 bases from V and 5 from J; bases not matched to a gene: 5. The CDR3 spans 15 residues. Germline V gene data show CDR1 as SGHRS and CDR2 as YFSETQ. The CDR3, as DNA: TGCGCCAGCAGCTCCTCTAGCGGGAGGGGGGAGACCCAGTACTTC. This translates into CASSSSSGRGETQYF.

The chain recombines TRBV7-2 with TRBJ1-2; D possibly corresponds to TRBD1 (5 bases). Looked up from germline, CDR1 is SGHTA and CDR2 is FQGNSA. V lost 5 bases, J lost 5 bases, and 15 bases lay in between. The CDR3 has 14 residues. DNA for the CDR3: TGTGCCAGCAGCCCGTCGACGGGGGGATATGGCTACACCTTC. This gives the protein CASSPSTGGYGYTF.

V and J are TRBV30 and TRBJ2-2, with D unresolved. This CDR3 region has 12 residues. Germline assignment: CDR1 GTSNPN and CDR2 SVGIG (reference sequence). Trimming stripped 5 bases from V and 4 bases from J, with 8 bases between. The CDR3, as DNA: TGTGCCTGGTGCGACGCCACCGGGGAGCTGTTTTTT. Translation gives CAWCDATGELFF.

V and J are TRBV24-1 and TRBJ2-1; D is undetermined. The CDR3 runs 16 residues. The germline V and J ends were trimmed by 0 bases and 8 bases, with 16 bases remaining between them. From germline, CDR1 is KGHDR and CDR2 SFDVKD. The CDR3 coding sequence is TGTGCCACCAGTGATTTGCCCAAGGGCCGGATGGATGAGCAGTTCTTC. Translation: CATSDLPKGRMDEQFF.

The chain recombines TRBV7-8 with TRBJ1-1; a weak D match, TRBD1 (5 bases). Germline V CDR1 and CDR2: SGHVS, FQNEAQ. The germline V and J ends were trimmed by 3 bases and 1 base, with 9 bases remaining between them. This CDR3 contains 14 residues. DNA for the CDR3: TGTGCCAGCAGCTTGCAGGGTGAGAACACTGAAGCTTTCTTT. This translates into CASSLQGENTEAFF.

This chain connects TRBV24-1 to TRBJ1-2; 8 bases agree with TRBD1. V dropped 4 bases and J dropped 8; count of bases not matched to a gene: 8. CDR3 length: 14 amino acids. The germline V gene has CDR1 KGHDR and CDR2 SFDVKD. In DNA, the CDR3 is TGTGCCACCAGTGACCTGGACAGGGTGGCGGGCTACACCTTC. Residues: CATSDLDRVAGYTF.

The V gene is TRBV6-5, the J gene TRBJ1-2; tentative D call: TRBD1 (5 bases). The CDR3 spans 16 residues. Germline V gene sequence: CDR1 MNHEY, CDR2 SVGAGI. Trimming pared 2 bases from V and 8 bases from J, leaving 21 bases between. CDR3 loop: CASSYPRTEGPGGYTF. CDR3 nucleotides: TGTGCCAGCAGTTACCCCCGGACCGAGGGGCCTGGGGGCTACACCTTC.

V and J are TRBV10-3 and TRBJ2-7; D is tentatively TRBD1 or TRBD2 (5 bases each). The CDR3 contains 14 residues. V was clipped by 3 bases and J by 1 base, with 10 bases between them. Per the germline V gene, CDR1 is ENHRY and CDR2 is SYGVKD. The CDR3 loop is CAISDWDQSYEQYF. The CDR3 nucleotides are TGTGCCATCAGTGATTGGGACCAGTCCTACGAGCAGTACTTC.

A remark on this clone: At one end, the junction sequence differs from germline, possibly due to a read error. The genes are TRBV7-3 and TRBJ2-3; 14 bases are a match to TRBD2. This CDR3 has 12 residues. The germline V gene encodes CDR1 SGHTA and CDR2 FQGTGA. CDR3 region: CASSHPGLAGVF. DNA of the CDR3: TGTGCCAGCAGCCATCCGGGACTAGCGGGAGTCTTT.

This clone was found a few times. J is TRBJ2-2 and V is TRBV14; no definite D call. V lost 0 bases and J lost 6, with 5 bases in between. The germline V gene encodes CDR1 SGHDN and CDR2 FVKESK. The CDR3 covers 13 residues. The CDR3 is CASSQDYAGELFF. The CDR3 nucleotides are TGTGCCAGCAGCCAAGATTATGCCGGGGAGCTGTTTTTT.

The J gene is TRBJ1-2, the V gene TRBV7-3; 8 nucleotides agree with TRBD1. V lost 8 bases to trimming and J lost 0 bases; unmatched junction nucleotides: 8. This CDR3 spans 15 amino acids. Germline CDR1 reads SGHTA; CDR2 reads FQGTGA. CDR3 sequence (DNA): TGTGCCAGCGGCCCAGGGGGCAGTGCTAACTATGGCTACACCTTC. Encoded protein: CASGPGGSANYGYTF.

The rearrangement joins TRBV6-2 or TRBV6-3 to TRBJ2-1, with D perhaps matching TRBD1 or TRBD2 (5 bases each). CDR1 and CDR2 from the germline V gene are MNHEY and SVGEGT. The V end lost 2 bases, the J end lost 5 bases, and 22 bases lay between the germline ends. The CDR3 is 18 residues long. The CDR3 region has the DNA TGTGCCAGCAGTTACGAGGGGCGCGGGCCAGGTCTCGACAATGAGCAGTTCTTC. It encodes CASSYEGRGPGLDNEQFF.

In its sample, this clone was seen a few times. The chain is built from TRBV24-1 and TRBJ2-2, with D uncertain. CDR3 length: 16 residues. Trimming cost V 2 bases and J 3 bases, with 12 bases left between them. Germline V gene data show CDR1 as KGHDR and CDR2 as SFDVKD. As DNA, the CDR3 is TGTGCCACCAGTGATTGGGCGGCAGTTGACACCGGGGAGCTGTTTTTT. As protein: CATSDWAAVDTGELFF.

The chain couples TRBV9 to TRBJ2-2; D ambiguous. The CDR3 has 14 residues. Trimming cost V 1 base and J 1 base, with 5 bases left between them. Germline V gives CDR1 SGDLS, CDR2 YYNGEE. CDR3 bases: TGTGCCAGCAGCGTACAAGGGAACACCGGGGAGCTGTTTTTT. Translating it yields CASSVQGNTGELFF.